The 28 T cell receptor beta chains below all came from one sample that was sequenced in a study of blood T cell repertoires in COVID-19. The method was immunoSEQ multiplex PCR; TCRdb's version includes in-frame clones alone and lacks a portion of them. The repertoire includes about 210,000 clones, approximately 90% of them detected once, and roughly 1.7% sits in the top ten. Sequencing used peripheral blood. These TCRs come from a man in his 70s with acute or convalescent COVID-19.

This clone was detected only once. V is TRBV28 and J is TRBJ1-2; a possible D gene is TRBD1 (5 bases). V was clipped by 10 bases and J by 0 bases, with 12 bases between them. The germline V gene has CDR1 MDHEN and CDR2 SYDVKM. The CDR3 covers 13 residues. The chain's CDR3 is CATLTVSNYGYTF. The DNA of the CDR3 is TGTGCCACCCTGACAGTTTCTAACTATGGCTACACCTTC.

The rearrangement uses TRBV4-2 and TRBJ2-3; a weak D match, TRBD1 (6 bases). Germline CDR1 is LGHNA and CDR2 is YNFKEQ. CDR3 size: 19 residues. The germline V and J ends were trimmed by 0 bases and 0 bases, with 19 bases remaining between them. The CDR3 here is CASSQDQGGAGASTDTQYF. The DNA of the CDR3 is TGTGCCAGCAGCCAAGATCAAGGAGGAGCAGGGGCTAGCACAGATACGCAGTATTTT.

V is TRBV6-5 and J is TRBJ1-2; TRBD1 is a possible D gene (5 bases). V lost 6 bases and J lost 4, with 6 bases in between. The CDR3 totals 11 residues. Germline CDR1 reads MNHEY; CDR2 reads SVGAGI. The CDR3 here is CASSTGYGYTF. CDR3 DNA sequence: TGTGCCAGCAGCACAGGCTATGGCTACACCTTC.

The genes are TRBV28 and TRBJ1-5; 7 bases agree with TRBD1. Germline V gene sequence: CDR1 MDHEN, CDR2 SYDVKM. The CDR3 totals 15 residues. Trimming removed 6 bases from V and 3 bases from J; junction bases left unmatched: 8. The CDR3 nucleotides are TGTGCCAGCAGCTCGGGACAGCTCGCCAATCAGCCCCAGCATTTT. Amino acid sequence: CASSSGQLANQPQHF.

This clone was seen ten or more times. The chain joins TRBV29-1 to TRBJ1-5, with 8 bases lining up with TRBD1. Trimming cost V 7 bases and J 4 bases; bases outside gene matches: 9. The CDR3 spans 14 residues. Germline V gene lookup returns CDR1 SQVTM and CDR2 ANQGSEA. CDR3: CSASGTGDNQPQHF. In DNA, the CDR3 is TGCAGCGCCTCCGGGACAGGAGATAATCAGCCCCAGCATTTT.

This clone was seen once. The gene calls are TRBV28 and TRBJ1-1, with D possibly being TRBD1 (6 bases). CDR3 size: 15 residues. Germline V gives CDR1 MDHEN, CDR2 SYDVKM. Between the trimmed V and J ends, which lost 5 bases and 6 bases, there was a span of 19 bases. The CDR3, as DNA: TGTGCCAGCAGTCCCCCGTTTGGGGGGGGCCCTGAAGCTTTCTTT. This sequence encodes CASSPPFGGGPEAFF.

The chain is built from TRBV1 and TRBJ2-1; no DNA check was done on the table's D call, TRBD2. TRBV1 is a pseudogene. This CDR3 has 17 amino acids. The chain's CDR3 is CTSSPRPLAGMGNEQFF. The CDR3 region has the DNA TGCACCAGCAGCCCTCGACCTCTAGCGGGAATGGGAAATGAGCAGTTCTTC.

The V gene is TRBV7-3, the J gene TRBJ2-3, with a possible D match to TRBD1 (7 bases). There are 15 residues in the CDR3. V was pared by 2 bases and J by 4 bases, with 13 bases between. Germline V gene lookup returns CDR1 SGHTA and CDR2 FQGTGA. In nucleotides, the CDR3 is TGTGCCAGCAGCTTAGGCAGGGGGGTGGCAGATACGCAGTATTTT. Translated: CASSLGRGVADTQYF.

The chain employs TRBV19 and TRBJ2-1, with 11 bases aligning to TRBD2. Germline CDR1 reads LNHDA; CDR2 reads SQIVND (reference sequence). This CDR3 has 17 residues. V lost 3 bases, J lost 3 bases, and 7 bases stayed unmatched. This CDR3 reads CASSIFPTSGGYNEQFF. CDR3 DNA: TGTGCCAGTAGTATTTTCCCCACTAGCGGGGGCTACAATGAGCAGTTCTTC.

As DNA, the CDR3 is TGTGCCAGCTCACCCCTCGGACAGATAGCGAATCAGCCCCAGCATTTT. Translating it yields CASSPLGQIANQPQHF. The chain is built from TRBV18 and TRBJ1-5, with D perhaps matching TRBD1 (6 bases). Germline CDR1 reads KGHSH; CDR2 reads LQKENI. Trimming took off 3 bases at V and 4 bases at J, with 16 bases between the two ends. The CDR3 runs 16 residues.

This chain connects TRBV24-1 to TRBJ2-2; 8 bases line up with TRBD2. After removal of 3 bases from V and 4 bases from J, the junction contained 3 bases not matched to a gene. The CDR3 is made up of 15 amino acids. In germline, CDR1 is KGHDR, CDR2 SFDVKD. Here the CDR3 reads CATSDATSGTGELFF. CDR3 DNA sequence: TGTGCCACCAGTGATGCTACTAGCGGCACCGGGGAGCTGTTTTTT.

V usage is TRBV7-9 and J usage is TRBJ1-1; tentatively, D is TRBD1 (5 bases). V lost 4 bases to trimming and J lost 1 base, with 7 bases between them. The CDR3 runs 13 residues. CDR1 and CDR2 (germline): SEHNR, FQNEAQ (reference sequence). CDR3 residues: CASSYQGNTEAFF. The CDR3 DNA reads TGTGCCAGCAGCTACCAGGGGAACACTGAAGCTTTCTTT.

The gene calls are TRBV7-9 and TRBJ1-5; a possible D gene is TRBD1 (5 bases). Germline V gene sequence: CDR1 SEHNR, CDR2 FQNEAQ (reference sequence). Trimming shortened V by 1 base and J by 0 bases, and 10 bases separated the two germline ends. This CDR3 contains 16 residues. As DNA, the CDR3 is TGTGCCAGCAGCTTAGGTCAGGGAAATAGCAATCAGCCCCAGCATTTT. It codes for CASSLGQGNSNQPQHF.

Only one count was recorded for this clone. V is TRBV25-1 and J is TRBJ2-3, with 8 bases identical to TRBD1. Looked up from germline, CDR1 is MGHDK and CDR2 is SYGVNS. The junction had 8 bases not matched to a gene; V was cut back by 2 bases and J by 7 bases. This CDR3 has 15 residues. CDR3 in DNA: TGTGCCAGCAGTGAACTCGGGACAGGAGGTAATACGCAGTATTTT. Its translation: CASSELGTGGNTQYF.

V and J are TRBV9 and TRBJ1-6; 8 bases are a match to TRBD1. CDR3 size: 13 residues. From germline, CDR1 is SGDLS and CDR2 YYNGEE. V shed 3 bases and J 13 bases; nucleotides not matched to a gene: 6. The CDR3 DNA is TGTGCCAGCAGCGGCGGACAGGGATCGCCCCTCCACTTT. Protein product: CASSGGQGSPLHF. The full variable domain, with the rest looked up from reference TRBV9 and TRBJ1-6, is DSGVTQTPKHLITATGQRVTLRCSPRSGDLSVYWYQQSLDQGLQFLIQYYNGEERAKGNILERFSAQQFPDLHSELNLSSLELGDSALYFCASSGGQGSPLHFGNGTRLTVT.

This chain links TRBV9 with TRBJ1-2; D remains ambiguous. The CDR3 contains 15 residues. Per the germline V gene, CDR1 is SGDLS and CDR2 is YYNGEE. V was pared by 4 bases and J by 2 bases, with 15 bases between. DNA of the CDR3: TGTGCCAGCAGCCCCCGGCTTGGGCAGAACTATGGCTACACCTTC. The encoded protein is CASSPRLGQNYGYTF.

This clone was seen only once. Different DNA sequences within this sample yield the same CDR3. The chain links TRBV7-2 to TRBJ2-7; 8 nucleotides match TRBD2. CDR3 length: 14 amino acids. Germline assignment: CDR1 SGHTA and CDR2 FQGNSA. The V and J ends lost 2 bases and 2 bases, in that order; junction bases with no gene match: 2. CDR3 amino acids: CASSLTSGPYEQYF. Written as DNA, the CDR3 is TGTGCCAGCAGCTTAACTAGCGGACCCTACGAGCAGTACTTC.

The V call is TRBV19, the J call TRBJ2-4, with 9 bases identical to TRBD2. J was trimmed by 6 bases and V by 7 bases; bases with no gene match: 7. This CDR3 region has 14 residues. Germline CDR1 is LNHDA and CDR2 is SQIVND (reference sequence). CDR3 sequence (DNA): TGTGCCAGTATCGAAGCGGGAGGCGGAAACATTCAGTACTTC. Its translation: CASIEAGGGNIQYF.

The rearrangement uses TRBV7-9 and TRBJ2-3, with D maybe TRBD1 (6 bases). Trimming stripped 4 bases from V and 7 bases from J, with 12 bases between. Germline V gene lookup returns CDR1 SEHNR and CDR2 FQNEAQ (reference sequence). This CDR3 spans 13 amino acids. The CDR3 DNA reads as TGTGCCAGCAGCTCAGCAACAGGGTATACGCAGTATTTT. It encodes CASSSATGYTQYF. Full variable domain (remainder filled in from reference TRBV7-9 and TRBJ2-3): DTGVSQNPRHKITKRGQNVTFRCDPISEHNRLYWYRQTLGQGPEFLTYFQNEAQLEKSRLLSDRFSAERPKGSFSTLEIQRTEQGDSAMYLCASSSATGYTQYFGPGTRLTVL.

This chain joins TRBV28 and TRBJ2-3, with D possibly TRBD2 on 5 matching bases. V shed 2 bases and J shed 7 bases, with 7 bases lying between them. This CDR3 has 12 residues. Germline CDR1 reads MDHEN; CDR2 reads SYDVKM. CDR3 sequence (DNA): TGTGCCAGCAGTTTACCGGGGTATACGCAGTATTTT. Translated, it gives CASSLPGYTQYF.

This clone appeared once. This chain joins TRBV28 and TRBJ2-7, with 8 bases fitting TRBD2. Losses at the gene ends were 6 bases for V and 3 bases for J; bases not matched to a gene: 4. CDR1 and CDR2 (germline): MDHEN, SYDVKM. CDR3 length: 13 residues. The CDR3 DNA follows: TGTGCCAGCAGGACTAGCGTTGACTACGAGCAGTACTTC. This translates into CASRTSVDYEQYF.

The chain recombines TRBV28 with TRBJ1-1; D ambiguous. V shed 3 bases and J shed 1 base, with 6 bases lying between them. Per germline, CDR1 MDHEN and CDR2 SYDVKM. The CDR3 spans 13 residues. The CDR3 nucleotides are TGTGCCAGCAGTTTGGTAGAGAACACTGAAGCTTTCTTT. It translates to CASSLVENTEAFF.

V usage is TRBV3-1 (or the pseudogene TRBV3-2) and J usage is TRBJ1-2; D is uncertain. V lost 0 bases to trimming and J lost 6 bases, with 8 bases between them. CDR1 LGHDT and CDR2 YNNKEL come from the germline V gene (reference sequence). The CDR3 consists of 13 residues. CDR3 region: CASSQDRADGYTF. DNA of the CDR3: TGTGCCAGCAGCCAAGATCGAGCCGATGGCTACACCTTC.

J is TRBJ1-5 and V is TRBV2; a possible D gene is TRBD1 (6 bases). The CDR3 is 15 amino acids. The germline V and J ends were trimmed by 7 bases and 4 bases, with 17 bases remaining between them. The germline CDR1 and CDR2 sequences are SNHLY and FYNNEI. The CDR3 DNA reads as TGTGCCAGCACCCTCGAGGCAGGGGCTAATCAGCCCCAGCATTTT. Protein product: CASTLEAGANQPQHF.

This clone was observed a few times. The genes are TRBV28 and TRBJ2-2; 11 bases map to TRBD1. In germline, CDR1 is MDHEN, CDR2 SYDVKM. This CDR3 has 18 amino acids. V lost 6 bases, J lost 3 bases, and 12 bases stayed unmatched. CDR3 DNA sequence: TGTGCCAGCAGATCGGGACAGGGGGTAATGTTGTACACCGGGGAGCTGTTTTTT. This translates into CASRSGQGVMLYTGELFF.

The gene calls are TRBV5-1 and TRBJ2-3; tentatively, D is TRBD2 (6 bases). Trimming stripped 6 bases from V and 1 base from J, with 12 bases between. CDR3 length: 14 residues. From germline, CDR1 is SGHRS and CDR2 YFSETQ. CDR3 region: CASKPGLGTDTQYF. The DNA for the CDR3 is TGCGCCAGCAAACCGGGACTCGGCACAGATACGCAGTATTTT.

The chain joins TRBV3-1 (or the pseudogene TRBV3-2) to TRBJ2-1, with TRBD2 matching over 8 bases. Germline trimming cut 0 bases from V and 4 bases from J; bases unmatched to any gene: 8. Germline CDR1 reads LGHDT; CDR2 reads YNNKEL (reference sequence). This CDR3 is built from 17 residues. CDR3 bases: TGTGCCAGCAGCCAAGATGTATTAGCGGGGCCATACAATGAGCAGTTCTTC. Encoded protein: CASSQDVLAGPYNEQFF.

The chain combines TRBV19 with TRBJ2-5, with 8 bases that match TRBD1. Per the germline V gene, CDR1 is LNHDA and CDR2 is SQIVND (reference sequence). This CDR3 has 18 amino acids. Trimming at V came to 3 bases and at J to 5 bases, leaving 17 bases not matched to a gene. DNA for the CDR3: TGTGCCAGTAGTATTCTAAGGTCGGTGCCGGGACAGGCGGAGACCCAGTACTTC. This gives the protein CASSILRSVPGQAETQYF.